This T cell receptor beta chain derives from a study of OX40 agonist ivuxolimab in advanced cancers. Study overall: Two patients with cutaneous melanoma and one with hepatocellular carcinoma, three in total, showed partial responses.

Study-level results: CD8+ T cells showed, on average, more clonal expansion than CD4+ cells.

Profiled with immunoSEQ multiplex PCR; TCRdb holds only in-frame clones, not every one. This repertoire shows over 70,000 clones, under 95% found once; its top ten account for about 0.35%. Turning to this clone: Its antigen is as yet unknown.

The germline V gene has CDR1 SGHTA and CDR2 FQGTGA. The junction had 18 bases not matched to a gene; V was cut back by 5 bases and J by 6 bases. The CDR3 has 20 amino acids. The TCR sequence derives from an adult with an advanced solid tumor such as melanoma, head and neck, liver or kidney cancer. The chain couples TRBV7-3 to TRBJ2-1; 14 bases fit TRBD2. The sample was CD4+ or CD8+ T cells sorted from blood, taken in a trial of the OX40 agonist ivuxolimab. This chain's CDR3 is CASSNNPGAGLAGVVNEQFF. CDR3 nucleotide sequence: TGTGCCAGCAGCAATAATCCAGGGGCGGGACTAGCGGGAGTGGTCAATGAGCAGTTCTTC.